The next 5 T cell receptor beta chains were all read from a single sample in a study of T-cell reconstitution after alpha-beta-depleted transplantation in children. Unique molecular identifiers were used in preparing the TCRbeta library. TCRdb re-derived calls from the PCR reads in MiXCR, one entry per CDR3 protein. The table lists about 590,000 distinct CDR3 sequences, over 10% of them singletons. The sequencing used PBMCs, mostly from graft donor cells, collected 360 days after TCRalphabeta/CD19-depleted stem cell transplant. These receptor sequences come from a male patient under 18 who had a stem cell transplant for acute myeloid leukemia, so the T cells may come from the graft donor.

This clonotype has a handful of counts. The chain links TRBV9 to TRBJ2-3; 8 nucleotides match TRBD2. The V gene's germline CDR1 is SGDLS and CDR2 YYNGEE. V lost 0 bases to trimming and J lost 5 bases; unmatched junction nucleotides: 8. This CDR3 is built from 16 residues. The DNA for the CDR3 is TGTGCCAGCAGCGTAGATCCTAGCGGGCCTAAAGATACGCAGTATTTT. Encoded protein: CASSVDPSGPKDTQYF.

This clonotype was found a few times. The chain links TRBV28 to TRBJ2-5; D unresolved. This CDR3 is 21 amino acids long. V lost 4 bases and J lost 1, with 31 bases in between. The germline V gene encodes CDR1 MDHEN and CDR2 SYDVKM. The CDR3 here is CASSSPFGFSMARRIQETQYF. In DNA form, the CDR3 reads TGTGCCAGCAGTTCCCCCTTCGGGTTCAGTATGGCGAGACGGATCCAAGAGACCCAGTACTTC.

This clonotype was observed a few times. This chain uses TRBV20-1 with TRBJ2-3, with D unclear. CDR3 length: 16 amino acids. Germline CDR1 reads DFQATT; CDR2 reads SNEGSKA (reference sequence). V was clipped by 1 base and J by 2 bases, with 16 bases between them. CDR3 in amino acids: CSARVLGARITDTQYF. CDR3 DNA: TGCAGTGCTAGAGTATTGGGCGCCCGTATCACAGATACGCAGTATTTT.

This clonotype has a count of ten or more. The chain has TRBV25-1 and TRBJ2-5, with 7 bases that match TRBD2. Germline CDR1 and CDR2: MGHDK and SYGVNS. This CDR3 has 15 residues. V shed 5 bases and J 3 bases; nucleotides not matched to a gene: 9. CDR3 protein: CASSRRTSGEETQYF. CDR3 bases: TGTGCCAGCAGTCGTAGGACTAGTGGAGAAGAGACCCAGTACTTC. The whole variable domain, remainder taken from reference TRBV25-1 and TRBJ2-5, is EADIYQTPRYLVIGTGKKITLECSQTMGHDKMYWYQQDPGMELHLIHYSYGVNSTEKGDLSSESTVSRIRTEHFPLTLESARPSHTSQYLCASSRRTSGEETQYFGPGTRLLVL.

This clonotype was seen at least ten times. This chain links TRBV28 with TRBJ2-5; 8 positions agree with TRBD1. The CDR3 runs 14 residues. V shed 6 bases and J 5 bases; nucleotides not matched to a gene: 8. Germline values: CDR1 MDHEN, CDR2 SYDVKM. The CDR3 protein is CASSQGDRWETQYF. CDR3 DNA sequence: TGTGCCAGCAGCCAGGGGGACAGGTGGGAGACCCAGTACTTC.